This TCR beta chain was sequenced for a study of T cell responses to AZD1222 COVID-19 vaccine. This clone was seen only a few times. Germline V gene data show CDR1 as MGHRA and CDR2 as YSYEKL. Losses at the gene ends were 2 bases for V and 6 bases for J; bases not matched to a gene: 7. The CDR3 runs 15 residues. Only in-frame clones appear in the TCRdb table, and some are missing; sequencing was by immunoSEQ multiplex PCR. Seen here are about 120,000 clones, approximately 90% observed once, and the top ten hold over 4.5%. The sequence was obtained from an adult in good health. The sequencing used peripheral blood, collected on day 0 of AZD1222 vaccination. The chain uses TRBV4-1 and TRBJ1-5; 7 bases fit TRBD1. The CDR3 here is CASSQIGQATQPQHF. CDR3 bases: TGCGCCAGCAGCCAAATTGGACAGGCAACTCAGCCCCAGCATTTT.